This T cell receptor beta chain was retrieved from a study of vaccination effects on CD4 cells after COVID-19. Study-wide results and caveats: Marked clonal contraction of both clone types appeared late after vaccination.

Trimming at V came to 4 bases and at J to 6 bases, leaving 3 bases not matched to a gene. The CDR3 is 13 amino acids. Per germline, CDR1 SEHNR and CDR2 FQNEAQ (reference sequence). Viral peptide pool expansion of antigen-specific CD4+ T cells preceded sequencing in the ViraFEST assay. Subsequent to less than 13 days of culture, CD4+ T cells were isolated. Negative nucleocapsid antibody tests before and after vaccination confirmed no previous SARS-CoV-2 infection. A few million PBMC per well were cultured with approximately 9 IU/ml IL-2 and roughly 9.9 ug/ml peptides. The authors replaced half the medium with IL-2 medium on days 3 and 7. As regards this clone: Its matching antigen is unknown.

Profiled with immunoSEQ multiplex PCR; TCRdb holds only in-frame clones, not every one. The profile covers roughly 41,000 clones, with under 85% appearing a single time and 2.9% taken by the ten largest. This sequence joins TRBV7-9 and TRBJ2-4, with 7 bases lining up with TRBD2. Source: CD4+ T cells from PBMCs cultured with HCoV-NL63 spike peptides, taken before COVID-19 vaccination. The origin of this receptor is a human donor who received a COVID-19 vaccine. The CDR3 reads CASSSGGANIQYF. The CDR3 DNA follows: TGTGCCAGCAGCTCGGGGGGTGCAAACATTCAGTACTTC.